This entry concerns a single T cell receptor (beta chain). No antigen is known for it. TCRdb keeps only in-frame clones here, not all; method: immunoSEQ multiplex PCR. The sample has about 9,900 clones; 64% are singletons. The sample comes from a study of neoadjuvant anti-PD-1 for oral cavity cancer. Study summary: Patients without progression received a fourth nivolumab dose around day 43, then surgical resection on days 50-56.

Findings and caveats of the study: Higher pretreatment Treg/Th17 ratios tracked higher pretreatment blood clonality. With three patients per group, TCR findings need larger cohorts.

This sample's time point: after neoadjuvant nivolumab, at surgical resection. The sequencing used PBMCs, collected after nivolumab (anti-PD-1) treatment. This clonotype was sampled from a person aged 35 to 85 with oral cavity squamous cell carcinoma.

CDR3 coding DNA: TGTGCCTGGAGTGTCCGTGGGGGCAATCAGCCCCAGCATTTT. Its translation: CAWSVRGGNQPQHF. The chain is built from TRBV30 and TRBJ1-5, with no clear D. The CDR3 is 14 residues long. Per the germline V gene, CDR1 is GTSNPN and CDR2 is SVGIG (reference sequence). V was pared by 0 bases and J by 2 bases, with 8 bases between.